This T cell receptor beta chain was found in a study of T cell repertoires in cytomegalovirus infection. Study information: It was the public TCR beta signatures that indicated both CMV infection and matching HLA type. Findings and limits, study-wide: Public TCR beta family frequency separated CMV-and-HLA carriers, including in an independent cohort.

The table lists this clonotype with many counts. The antigen remains unidentified. CDR3 length: 14 residues. CDR1 SGHTA and CDR2 FQGNSA come from the germline V gene. Trimming removed 1 base from V and 8 bases from J; junction bases left unmatched: 4. From the reads, TCRdb called clonotypes with MiXCR, one entry per CDR3 protein. The table records approximately 990,000 distinct CDR3 sequences, more than 25% of them present only once. This TCR was sampled from a human donor in good health (CMV status not recorded). Some clones in this sample may be carry-over from other donors' samples. The starting material was cultured CD8+ T cells from PBMCs, obtained from culture after CMV antigen stimulation. The V and J genes are TRBV7-2 and TRBJ1-5; TRBD1 matches 8 bases. For the CDR3, the DNA is TGTGCCAGCAGCTTAGGACAGGGGAGGAAGCCCCAGCATTTT. This encodes CASSLGQGRKPQHF.